This is a list of T cell receptor beta chains from one sample in a study of beta chain features in type 1 diabetes. Sequencing was performed with immunoSEQ multiplex PCR; in TCRdb, only in-frame clones are kept and a portion is missing. The data contain 250,000 to 350,000 clones, about 15% of them seen just once; the ten biggest clones take up about 0.014%. The specimen was naive CD4+ T cells from blood. Source of these receptors: a man younger than 30 with type 1 diabetes. Each CDR3 is given with its conserved first and last residue. A D gene is named only where the DNA matches it firmly. A row's size may be missing; if present it is once, few, many or a size class.

>TRBJ2-1|few|TRBV7-2|.
TGTGCCAGCAGTTTGTTGCTAGCCTACAATGAGCAGTTCTTC
CASSLLLAYNEQFF
>TRBJ2-1|few|TRBV30|TRBD2
TGTGCCTGGGCCCCGGGACTAGCGGAAAACAATGAGCAGTTCTTC
CAWAPGLAENNEQFF
>TRBJ1-2|.|TRBV5-1|.
TGCGCCAGCAGCTTGGCTAGGACAGAAGGCTATGGCTACACCTTC
CASSLARTEGYGYTF
>TRBJ1-5|once|TRBV4-3|TRBD1
TGCGCCAGCAGCCCCGGAAGGGGGCACAATCAGCCCCAGCATTTT
CASSPGRGHNQPQHF
>TRBJ2-1|.|TRBV28|TRBD2
TGTGCCAGCAGTTTTGGGACTAAGGGCAATGAGCAGTTCTTC
CASSFGTKGNEQFF
>TRBJ1-4|.|TRBV30|TRBD1
TGTGCCTGGAGCCACCTGGGACAGCCTAATGAAAAACTGTTTTTT
CAWSHLGQPNEKLFF
>TRBJ2-1|.|TRBV7-9|TRBD1
TGTGCCAGCAGCTTAACAGGGGGCCCCTACAATGAGCAGTTCTTC
CASSLTGGPYNEQFF
>TRBJ2-3|.|TRBV4-3|.
TGCGCCAGCAGCCAAGATCAGGGCGGCTGGGGGACTAGCACAGATACGCAGTATTTT
CASSQDQGGWGTSTDTQYF
>TRBJ2-1|few|TRBV4-2|.
TGTGCCAGCAGCCAAGCATTACACCCGGGGTCCTCATACAATGAGCAGTTCTTC
CASSQALHPGSSYNEQFF
>TRBJ2-1|.|TRBV2|TRBD2
TGTGCCAGCAGTTATCGACTAGCGGGGGAGTACAATGAGCAGTTCTTC
CASSYRLAGEYNEQFF
>TRBJ1-3|.|TRBV25-1|.
TGTGCCAGCAGTGTGGGGGGCTCTGGAAACACCATATATTTT
CASSVGGSGNTIYF
>TRBJ2-1|few|TRBV18|TRBD2
TGTGCCAGCTCACCACCGGTGCTAGCGGGAGTGAATGAGCAGTTCTTC
CASSPPVLAGVNEQFF
>TRBJ2-1|few|TRBV27|.
TGTGCCAGCAGTTCCGACAGGTCCAGCTCCTACAATGAGCAGTTCTTC
CASSSDRSSSYNEQFF
>TRBJ1-6|few|TRBV11-2|TRBD1
TGTGCCAGCAGCCCCCGGGACAGTTCTTCACCCCTCCACTTT
CASSPRDSSSPLHF
>TRBJ2-7|.|TRBV11-2|.
TGTGCCAGCAGCACCACAGGGCTGCAGTACTTC
CASSTTGLQYF
>TRBJ1-5|.|TRBV7-6|TRBD1
TGTGCCAGCAGCTTAGATGGGACAGGGGCTCAGCCCCAGCATTTT
CASSLDGTGAQPQHF
>TRBJ1-2|.|TRBV6-5|TRBD1
TGTGCCAGCAGACGAGGCGGTCAGGGGGCCTATGGCTACACCTTC
CASRRGGQGAYGYTF
>TRBJ1-2|few|TRBV7-9|.
TGTGCCAGCAGCCGGATGACCTTCCTGGGCGGCTACACCTTC
CASSRMTFLGGYTF
>TRBJ1-5|few|TRBV27|TRBD1
TGTGCCAGCAGTGACAGGGATAGCAATCAGCCCCAGCATTTT
CASSDRDSNQPQHF
>TRBJ2-1|.|TRBV5-6|.
TGTGCCAGCAGCTTTATTGATGAGCAGTTCTTC
CASSFIDEQFF
>TRBJ1-2|.|TRBV27|.
TGTGCCAGCAGTTCGCTCGGCCAAGGGGATGGCTACACCTTC
CASSSLGQGDGYTF
>TRBJ2-1|few|TRBV6-1|TRBD1
TGTGCCAGCATCTCAGGACAGGGGGCGAGGAATGAGCAGTTCTTC
CASISGQGARNEQFF
>TRBJ2-1|few|TRBV30|TRBD2
TGTGCCTGGGAGGGACTAGTCGATGAGCAGTTCTTC
CAWEGLVDEQFF
>TRBJ2-2|few|TRBV5-4|.
TGTGCCAGCAGCTTTTCAGGGGACACCGGGGAGCTGTTTTTT
CASSFSGDTGELFF
>TRBJ2-3|few|TRBV5-4|TRBD2
TGTGCCAGCAGCCCGAAGGGCGGGGGGCGCACAGATACGCAGTATTTT
CASSPKGGGRTDTQYF
>TRBJ2-2|.|TRBV7-2|TRBD1
TGTGCCACCCTGGGGACAGGGACCACCGGGGAGCTGTTTTTT
CATLGTGTTGELFF
>TRBJ2-7|.|TRBV4-2|TRBD2
TGTGCCAGCAGCCAAGTGCTAGCGGGAGGGCCTGGGGAGCAGTACTTC
CASSQVLAGGPGEQYF
>TRBJ2-3|.|TRBV6-4|TRBD2
TGTGCCAGCAGTGACGAGTCGGGGGGGCTGAATACGCAGTATTTT
CASSDESGGLNTQYF
>TRBJ2-1|.|TRBV6-4|.
TGTGCCAGCAGTGTTAACGACTTTGTAGAGCAGTTCTTC
CASSVNDFVEQFF
>TRBJ2-7|few|TRBV10-3|.
TGTGCCATCAGTGAGCAGGCTCCCTCCTACGAGCAGTACTTC
CAISEQAPSYEQYF
>TRBJ1-5|.|TRBV30|TRBD1
TGTGCCTGGAGTGGGGGACAGGGGTTGGGGCCCCAGCATTTT
CAWSGGQGLGPQHF
>TRBJ2-5|.|TRBV5-4|TRBD1
TGCGCCAGCAGCCTAGGACAGGGAGAGACCCAGTACTTC
CASSLGQGETQYF
>TRBJ2-1|.|TRBV4-1|TRBD1
TGCGCCAGCAGCCAAGGGACAGGCTCCTACAATGAGCAGTTCTTC
CASSQGTGSYNEQFF
>TRBJ2-5|.|TRBV6-5|TRBD2
TGTGCCAGCAGCCCCGGACTAGCGCCACAAGAGACCCAGTACTTC
CASSPGLAPQETQYF
>TRBJ2-3|few|TRBV28|.
TGTGCCAGCAGTTTACGGTGGCGGGATACGCAGTATTTT
CASSLRWRDTQYF
>TRBJ2-5|.|TRBV5-4|TRBD2
TGTGCCAGCAGCTTGGGACTAGCGGAATTCCAAGAGACCCAGTACTTC
CASSLGLAEFQETQYF
>TRBJ1-2|.|TRBV4-3|TRBD1
TGCGCCAGCAGCCAAGAAGTCAGGGGGTATGGCTACACCTTC
CASSQEVRGYGYTF
>TRBJ2-7|few|TRBV30|.
TGTGCCTGGACCCAGGTCCTCTCCTACGAGCAGTACTTC
CAWTQVLSYEQYF
>TRBJ1-6|.|TRBV2|.
TGTGCCAGCAGTCTCAACCCCAACCCAGGGAATTCACCCCTCCACTTT
CASSLNPNPGNSPLHF
>TRBJ2-7|.|TRBV6-5|TRBD2
TGTGCCAGCAGTTACTCTAGCGGGAGGGCGTACGAGCAGTACTTC
CASSYSSGRAYEQYF
>TRBJ1-1|.|TRBV2|TRBD1
TGTGCCAGCAGTGTAGAAGGCAGGGGGGCTGAAGCTTTCTTT
CASSVEGRGAEAFF
>TRBJ2-5|few|TRBV6-5|TRBD2
TGTGCCAGCAGTTACTCGACGGGACTAGCGGAGGCCCAGTACTTC
CASSYSTGLAEAQYF
>TRBJ2-5|.|TRBV29-1|.
TGCAGCGTTGACAGACAGCTTCAAGAGACCCAGTACTTC
CSVDRQLQETQYF
>TRBJ2-7|.|TRBV5-1|TRBD1
TGCGCCAGCAGCGGACCTAGTGGGGACAGGGCAAGCGAGCAGTACTTC
CASSGPSGDRASEQYF
>TRBJ1-5|.|TRBV28|.
TGTGCCAGCAGCTATGGGGCAGTCAATCAGCCCCAGCATTTT
CASSYGAVNQPQHF
>TRBJ2-1|.|TRBV29-1|.
TGCAGCGTTGAAAGTGGGGCAACCCTCTCCTACAATGAGCAGTTCTTC
CSVESGATLSYNEQFF
>TRBJ2-2|.|TRBV2|TRBD2
TGTGCCAGCAGAGGGAGCGGGGGCGGGACCGGGGAGCTGTTTTTT
CASRGSGGGTGELFF
>TRBJ2-3|many|TRBV28|.
TGTGCCAGCAGTTTATGGGCAGGCCATACGCAGTATTTT
CASSLWAGHTQYF
>TRBJ2-7|.|TRBV11-2|.
TGTGCCAGCAGCTTAGAAGGCGGGGCCTACGAGCAGTACTTC
CASSLEGGAYEQYF
>TRBJ1-1|few|TRBV6-5|.
TGTGCCAGCAAAAGGGAGGGTGAAGCTTTCTTT
CASKREGEAFF
>TRBJ2-1|.|TRBV19|.
TGTGCCAGTAGTATGGCCGGACTGGGCTATCGTGAGCAGTTCTTC
CASSMAGLGYREQFF
>TRBJ2-7|.|TRBV6-5|.
TGTGCCAGCAGCCCTACGGACAGTCCCTACGAGCAGTACTTC
CASSPTDSPYEQYF
>TRBJ2-5|.|TRBV4-3|.
TGCGCCAGCAGCCAAGAGGGGGCAGAAGAGACCCAGTACTTC
CASSQEGAEETQYF
>TRBJ2-5|few|TRBV7-2|.
TGTGCCAGCAGCTTAGTGGGACTGGAGACCCAGTACTTC
CASSLVGLETQYF
>TRBJ2-1|few|TRBV7-9|.
TGTGCCAGCACCAGGGGGGACAGCGCATTCTTC
CASTRGDSAFF